The 31 T cell receptor beta chains below all came from one sample that was sequenced in a study of CD8+ T cells in alopecia areata. TCR sequencing used cDNA made by reverse transcription of extracted RNA. The table came from immunoSEQ multiplex PCR; TCRdb's copy has only in-frame clones and leaves some out. Of about 200,000 clones in the sample, approximately 52% were seen once. The input for sequencing was CD4+ T cells sorted from blood, taken at week 0. The receptors come from a human donor with alopecia areata.

This chain connects TRBV7-9 to TRBJ2-2; D unresolved. The CDR3 runs 16 residues. CDR1 SEHNR and CDR2 FQNEAQ come from the germline V gene (reference sequence). Trimming took 2 bases from V and 4 from J, leaving 14 bases between them. The CDR3 DNA follows: TGTGCCAGCAGCTTATTTAAGGCCCGATCCACCGGGGAGCTGTTTTTT. It yields the protein CASSLFKARSTGELFF.

The rearrangement joins TRBV29-1 to TRBJ1-2, with TRBD1 matching over 7 bases. CDR1 is SQVTM, CDR2 ANQGSEA, per germline. V shed 6 bases and J 8 bases; nucleotides not matched to a gene: 12. CDR3 length equals 13 residues. The CDR3, as DNA: TGCAGCGTCCCACGACAGGGTCCCTCCGGCTACACCTTC. Amino acids: CSVPRQGPSGYTF. The full variable domain, its missing parts supplied by reference TRBV29-1 and TRBJ1-2, is SAVISQKPSRDICQRGTSLTIQCQVDSQVTMMFWYRQQPGQSLTLIATANQGSEATYESGFVIDKFPISRPNLTFSTLTVSNMSPEDSSIYLCSVPRQGPSGYTFGSGTRLTVV.

This chain joins TRBV7-9 and TRBJ1-1; perhaps TRBD1 as D (5 bases). V gave up 5 bases and J gave up 1 base, with 14 bases separating them. Germline assignment: CDR1 SEHNR and CDR2 FQNEAQ (reference sequence). The CDR3 covers 15 residues. This CDR3 is CASSPKGLRNTEAFF. The DNA for the CDR3 is TGTGCCAGCAGCCCAAAGGGACTAAGGAACACTGAAGCTTTCTTT.

This chain connects TRBV9 to TRBJ2-2; D assignment may be TRBD1 or TRBD2 (5 bases each). This CDR3 is 16 amino acids long. V lost 0 bases, J lost 5 bases, and 14 bases lay in between. The germline gives CDR1 SGDLS, CDR2 YYNGEE. DNA of the CDR3: TGTGCCAGCAGCGTAGTGGGGACCTCGGGGACCGGGGAGCTGTTTTTT. This codes for CASSVVGTSGTGELFF.

This sequence joins TRBV11-2 and TRBJ2-1, with a weak D call TRBD1 (5 bases). V was trimmed by 8 bases and J by 7 bases, leaving 6 bases between them. The germline CDR1 and CDR2 sequences are SGHAT and FQNNGV. The CDR3 runs 10 residues. The CDR3 spells CASYRNEQFF. DNA for the CDR3: TGTGCCAGCTACAGGAATGAGCAGTTCTTC.

This clone showed up just a few times. V and J are TRBV25-1 and TRBJ1-1; 8 nucleotides match TRBD1. This CDR3 comprises 15 residues. Trimming took 3 bases from V and 5 from J; bases not matched to a gene: 8. CDR1 is MGHDK, CDR2 SYGVNS, per germline. The CDR3 sequence: CASSDPGQGRTEAFF. DNA for the CDR3: TGTGCCAGCAGTGACCCCGGACAGGGACGGACTGAAGCTTTCTTT.

This clone appeared once. The genes are TRBV15 and TRBJ2-3; D not resolved. This CDR3 is built from 15 residues. V lost 0 bases and J 4 bases, leaving 11 bases between the germline ends. Germline V gene data show CDR1 as LNHNV and CDR2 as YYDKDF (reference sequence). The CDR3 sequence: CATSRDPQRPDTQYF. DNA of the CDR3: TGTGCCACCAGCAGAGATCCCCAAAGACCAGATACGCAGTATTTT. Complete variable domain (other parts from reference TRBV15 and TRBJ2-3): DAMVIQNPRYQVTQFGKPVTLSCSQTLNHNVMYWYQQKSSQAPKLLFHYYDKDFNNEADTPDNFQSRRPNTSFCFLDIRSPGLGDTAMYLCATSRDPQRPDTQYFGPGTRLTVL.

This clone was seen only once. This chain joins TRBV5-4 and TRBJ1-2, with 8 bases matching TRBD1. The ends lost 3 bases at V and 7 bases at J; junction bases unmatched: 5. CDR1 is SGHNT and CDR2 is YYREEE in the germline V gene (reference sequence). The CDR3 spans 13 residues. DNA of the CDR3: TGTGCCAGCAGCTCACAGGGGGTGATTGGCTACACCTTC. This translates into CASSSQGVIGYTF.

As for this clone: The sample contains more than one DNA sequence encoding this CDR3. This chain uses TRBV7-9 with TRBJ2-3, with 7 bases aligning to TRBD2. Unmatched junction bases numbered 4, after V lost 1 base and J lost 0 bases. The CDR3 covers 16 residues. The germline V gene encodes CDR1 SEHNR and CDR2 FQNEAQ (reference sequence). The CDR3 is CASSLVGSGSTDTQYF. The CDR3 DNA sequence: TGTGCCAGCAGCTTAGTAGGTAGCGGGAGCACAGATACGCAGTATTTT.

This chain connects TRBV5-1 to TRBJ2-7; D call uncertain. CDR3 length: 11 residues. Looked up from germline, CDR1 is SGHRS and CDR2 is YFSETQ. Trimming pared 2 bases from V and 5 bases from J, leaving 5 bases between. CDR3 sequence: CASSFYNEQYF. For the CDR3, the DNA is TGCGCCAGCAGCTTCTACAACGAGCAGTACTTC.

V gene TRBV6-5 combines with J gene TRBJ2-7; D unresolved. The germline V and J ends were trimmed by 5 bases and 1 base, with 6 bases remaining between them. Looked up from germline, CDR1 is MNHEY and CDR2 is SVGAGI. The CDR3 sequence is 12 residues long. This CDR3 reads CASSPTSYEQYF. The CDR3 DNA follows: TGTGCCAGCAGTCCCACATCCTACGAGCAGTACTTC.

The CDR3 region has the DNA TGTGCCAGCAGCTTGGAAAGCGGGGGGTCAGATACGCAGTATTTT. Protein sequence: CASSLESGGSDTQYF. The chain uses TRBV5-4 and TRBJ2-3; 9 nucleotides match TRBD2. CDR3 length equals 15 residues. Germline V CDR1 and CDR2: SGHNT, YYREEE (reference sequence). With 0 bases clipped from V and 4 bases from J, the junction kept 3 bases outside the gene matches.

V gene TRBV9 combines with J gene TRBJ2-1, with TRBD2 matching over 11 bases. The CDR3 is made up of 17 amino acids. V trimming: 4 bases; J trimming: 7 bases; junction bases outside the gene matches: 13. Germline CDR1 reads SGDLS; CDR2 reads YYNGEE. In nucleotides, the CDR3 is TGTGCCAGCAGCCTAAGAGGGACTAGCGGAACCACAAATGAGCAGTTCTTC. Its protein product is CASSLRGTSGTTNEQFF.

CDR3 DNA sequence: TGCGCCAGCAGCTTGGATTCCGAGACCCAGTACTTC. This codes for CASSLDSETQYF. This rearrangement joins TRBV5-1 to TRBJ2-5; D gene unclear. Trimming stripped 0 bases from V and 5 bases from J, with 5 bases between. The CDR3 consists of 12 residues. Germline V gene data show CDR1 as SGHRS and CDR2 as YFSETQ.

The V gene is TRBV7-2, the J gene TRBJ1-5, with D maybe TRBD1 (5 bases). This CDR3 has 14 amino acids. V was trimmed by 5 bases and J by 0 bases, leaving 8 bases between them. CDR1 and CDR2 (germline): SGHTA, FQGNSA. CDR3 nucleotide sequence: TGTGCCAGCAGCCATGACAGTAGCAATCAGCCCCAGCATTTT. It codes for CASSHDSSNQPQHF. Looking up the rest from reference TRBV7-2 and TRBJ1-5 gives the full variable domain: GAGVSQSPSNKVTEKGKDVELRCDPISGHTALYWYRQSLGQGLEFLIYFQGNSAPDKSGLPSDRFSAERTGGSVSTLTIQRTQQEDSAVYLCASSHDSSNQPQHFGDGTRLSIL.

This clone was seen more than once but under ten times. The chain has TRBV6-1 and TRBJ2-7, with D maybe TRBD1 (5 bases). Between the trimmed V and J ends, which lost 2 bases and 9 bases, there was a span of 14 bases. The CDR3 runs 13 residues. Germline CDR1 and CDR2: MNHNS and SASEGT. Here the CDR3 DNA reads TGTGCCAGCAGTGAACCAGGGCTCCCGTGGCAGTACTTC. Its translation is CASSEPGLPWQYF.

This clone occurred a few times. The sample carries other DNA sequences with the same CDR3. The chain couples TRBV29-1 to TRBJ1-1, with D possibly TRBD1 on 6 matching bases. Germline CDR1 reads SQVTM; CDR2 reads ANQGSEA. The CDR3 spans 13 residues. V gave up 6 bases and J gave up 0 bases, with 11 bases separating them. The CDR3: CSVAGVLNTEAFF. CDR3 nucleotides: TGCAGCGTAGCAGGGGTCTTGAACACTGAAGCTTTCTTT.

This clone appeared a few times. The rearrangement links TRBV29-1 to TRBJ2-3; D perhaps matches TRBD2 (6 bases). V was clipped by 4 bases and J by 3 bases, with 8 bases between them. CDR3 size: 12 residues. Germline-derived CDR1 and CDR2 are SQVTM and ANQGSEA. The CDR3 sequence is CSVGLETDTQYF. The DNA for the CDR3 is TGCAGCGTTGGACTAGAAACAGATACGCAGTATTTT.

In this sample, this clone turned up many times. CDR3 DNA: TGTGCCAGCAGCTTACTCGGCAGAACCATCTACAATGAGCAGTTCTTC. Protein: CASSLLGRTIYNEQFF. The chain joins TRBV7-9 to TRBJ2-1; no clear D. The CDR3 is 16 amino acids. Germline V lookup: CDR1 SEHNR, CDR2 FQNEAQ (reference sequence). Trimming removed 2 bases from V and 3 bases from J, with 14 bases in between.

The chain joins TRBV2 to TRBJ1-6; D is ambiguous. CDR1 is SNHLY, CDR2 FYNNEI, per germline. V lost 6 bases to trimming and J lost 7 bases, with 16 bases between them. CDR3 length: 15 amino acids. The CDR3 DNA follows: TGTGCCAGCAGCTCGGGCCCGATGGGGAATTCACCCCTCCACTTT. This codes for CASSSGPMGNSPLHF. Looking up the rest from reference TRBV2 and TRBJ1-6 gives the full variable domain: EPEVTQTPSHQVTQMGQEVILRCVPISNHLYFYWYRQILGQKVEFLVSFYNNEISEKSEIFDDQFSVERPDGSNFTLKIRSTKLEDSAMYFCASSSGPMGNSPLHFGNGTRLTVT.

The chain couples TRBV5-6 to TRBJ2-7, with D perhaps matching TRBD1 (5 bases). This CDR3 has 14 amino acids. Looked up from germline, CDR1 is SGHDT and CDR2 is YYEEEE. Trimming removed 1 base at V and 7 bases at J, with 15 bases between. In DNA form, the CDR3 reads TGTGCCAGCAGCTTGAGTCTCAGGGCCGATGAGCAGTACTTC. Amino acids: CASSLSLRADEQYF.

This clone was seen a few times. The chain uses TRBV15 and TRBJ1-2, with a weak D call TRBD1 (5 bases). Germline V gene data show CDR1 as LNHNV and CDR2 as YYDKDF (reference sequence). This CDR3 has 18 residues. Trimming took 0 bases from V and 4 from J, leaving 21 bases between them. The CDR3: CATSRDKIRSGTLYGYTF. The CDR3 DNA follows: TGTGCCACCAGCAGAGATAAGATTAGGTCCGGGACGCTCTATGGCTACACCTTC.

Only a few counts were recorded for this clone. V is TRBV7-9 and J is TRBJ2-4; a weak D match, TRBD1 (6 bases). The CDR3 contains 14 residues. The germline V gene encodes CDR1 SEHNR and CDR2 FQNEAQ (reference sequence). V was pared by 8 bases and J by 9 bases, with 20 bases between. Here the CDR3 DNA reads TGTGCCAGCGCACAGGGACATATGAACGGCATTCAGTACTTC. Amino acids: CASAQGHMNGIQYF.

The chain couples TRBV5-1 to TRBJ1-3; 7 nucleotides agree with TRBD1. This CDR3 contains 15 residues. The V gene's germline CDR1 is SGHRS and CDR2 YFSETQ. Trimming took 4 bases from V and 0 from J; bases not matched to a gene: 4. For the CDR3, the DNA is TGCGCCAGCAGCGTTGGGACAGTCTCTGGAAACACCATATATTTT. It translates to CASSVGTVSGNTIYF.

The chain recombines TRBV29-1 with TRBJ2-3; tentatively, D is TRBD1 or TRBD2 (5 bases each). The CDR3 runs to 15 residues. V lost 5 bases to trimming and J lost 0 bases, with 15 bases between them. The germline CDR1 and CDR2 sequences are SQVTM and ANQGSEA. This CDR3 reads CSVSGTATSTDTQYF. CDR3 in DNA: TGCAGCGTTTCCGGGACGGCAACCAGCACAGATACGCAGTATTTT.

V is TRBV7-6 and J is TRBJ2-3, with 10 positions matching TRBD2. Germline assignment: CDR1 SGHVS and CDR2 FNYEAQ. This CDR3 contains 17 residues. The junction had 13 bases not matched to a gene; V was cut back by 5 bases and J by 5 bases. CDR3: CASSRLGSGGPGDTQYF. Here the CDR3 DNA reads TGTGCCAGCAGCCGACTAGGTAGCGGGGGGCCAGGAGATACGCAGTATTTT. The full variable domain, with the rest looked up from reference TRBV7-6 and TRBJ2-3, is GAGVSQSPRYKVTKRGQDVALRCDPISGHVSLYWYRQALGQGPEFLTYFNYEAQQDKSGLPNDRFSAERPEGSISTLTIQRTEQRDSAMYRCASSRLGSGGPGDTQYFGPGTRLTVL.

The chain is built from TRBV5-6 and TRBJ2-3; D ambiguous. The CDR3 contains 16 residues. Germline lookup yields CDR1 SGHDT and CDR2 YYEEEE. Between the trimmed V and J ends, which lost 4 bases and 6 bases, there was a span of 21 bases. CDR3 bases: TGTGCCAGCAGCCCCGTTAGGACGATGTTAGGGGATACGCAGTATTTT. This translates into CASSPVRTMLGDTQYF. Looking up the rest from reference TRBV5-6 and TRBJ2-3 gives the full variable domain: DAGVTQSPTHLIKTRGQQVTLRCSPKSGHDTVSWYQQALGQGPQFIFQYYEEEERQRGNFPDRFSGHQFPNYSSELNVNALLLGDSALYLCASSPVRTMLGDTQYFGPGTRLTVL.

V is TRBV29-1 and J is TRBJ2-7, with D possibly matching TRBD1 (5 bases). The CDR3 is 11 amino acids. The germline gives CDR1 SQVTM, CDR2 ANQGSEA. Trimming removed 7 bases at V and 4 bases at J, with 11 bases between. This chain's CDR3 is CSGPGAYEQYF. CDR3 bases: TGCAGCGGGCCTGGGGCTTACGAGCAGTACTTC.

V is TRBV25-1 and J is TRBJ1-3, with D unclear. Germline CDR1 reads MGHDK; CDR2 reads SYGVNS. The length of the CDR3 is 14 residues. The V gene lost 4 bases and the J gene lost 0 bases, with 7 bases spanning the gap. DNA for the CDR3: TGTGCCAGCAGTGCGGGGAACTCTGGAAACACCATATATTTT. Translation gives CASSAGNSGNTIYF.

Note on this clone: An end of the junction does not agree with germline; a read error may underlie this. The chain has TRBV2 and TRBJ2-3; unclear D gene. CDR1 and CDR2 from the germline V gene are SNHLY and FYNNEI. This CDR3 comprises 13 residues. Written as DNA, the CDR3 is TGTGCCAGCAAAAGTGAAAGCACAGATAGGCAGTATTTT. This codes for CASKSESTDRQYF. Supplemented by reference TRBV2 and TRBJ2-3, the full variable domain reads EPEVTQTPSHQVTQMGQEVILRCVPISNHLYFYWYRQILGQKVEFLVSFYNNEISEKSEIFDDQFSVERPDGSNFTLKIRSTKLEDSAMYFCASKSESTDRQYFGPGTRLTVL.

The gene calls are TRBV30 and TRBJ2-2; D is unclear. This CDR3 is built from 13 residues. V lost 0 bases and J lost 4, with 6 bases in between. Germline CDR1 and CDR2: GTSNPN and SVGIG (reference sequence). The CDR3 sequence: CAWSVRFTGELFF. The CDR3 region has the DNA TGTGCCTGGAGTGTACGTTTCACCGGGGAGCTGTTTTTT. Full variable domain (missing parts from reference TRBV30 and TRBJ2-2): SQTIHQWPATLVQPVGSPLSLECTVEGTSNPNLYWYRQAAGRGLQLLFYSVGIGQISSEVPQNLSASRPQDRQFILSSKKLLLSDSGFYLCAWSVRFTGELFFGEGSRLTVL.